Following are 25 T cell receptor beta chains from one sample sequenced in a study of Graves' ophthalmopathy and Graves' hyperthyroidism. The authors amplified TCR beta CDR3 regions from RNA transcripts. The library came from an HTBI-primed first-round RT-PCR and a second-round multiplex PCR. TCRdb recomputed calls from the multiplex PCR reads with MiXCR, one row per CDR3 protein. The sample holds a few hundred thousand distinct CDR3 sequences, about a sixth seen once. Sequenced sample: peripheral blood. These receptors all come from an adult man with Graves' ophthalmopathy.

This clonotype was seen repeatedly, ten times or more. V is TRBV6-1 and J is TRBJ2-7, with 7 positions matching TRBD2. Germline V gene data show CDR1 as MNHNS and CDR2 as SASEGT. J gave up 4 bases and V 11 bases, and 2 bases lay outside the gene matches. This CDR3 region has 10 residues. CDR3 sequence (DNA): TGTGCCTTGGGGGGGTACGAGCAGTACTTC. Its translation is CALGGYEQYF.

The sample holds many counts of this clonotype. This chain uses TRBV20-1 with TRBJ2-7, with TRBD2 matching 15 bases. CDR1 and CDR2 (germline): DFQATT, SNEGSKA (reference sequence). The CDR3 runs to 14 residues. CDR3 in amino acids: CSTRGTSGRNEQYF. The CDR3 DNA is TGCAGCACCCGGGGGACTAGCGGGAGGAACGAGCAGTACTTC.

This clonotype was found many times. This chain uses TRBV9 with TRBJ2-7; tentatively, D is TRBD2 (6 bases). This CDR3 is built from 15 residues. Germline assignment: CDR1 SGDLS and CDR2 YYNGEE. The germline V and J ends were trimmed by 4 bases and 5 bases, with 19 bases remaining between them. The DNA for the CDR3 is TGTGCCAGCAGCCGGTCCGGACTAAGTTTTCACGAGCAGTACTTC. Amino acids: CASSRSGLSFHEQYF.

This clonotype was detected ten times or more. The chain employs TRBV10-3 and TRBJ1-6; possibly TRBD1 for D (6 bases). V lost 4 bases and J 8 bases, leaving 9 bases between the germline ends. From germline, CDR1 is ENHRY and CDR2 SYGVKD. This CDR3 has 13 amino acids. CDR3 residues: CAISGDIDSPLHF. For the CDR3, the DNA is TGTGCCATCAGTGGGGACATCGATTCACCCCTCCACTTT.

This clonotype has a handful of counts. A much more abundant neighbour one base away suggests this may be a read error. The CDR3 reads CASIQGYYGYTF. The CDR3 nucleotides are TGTGCCTCGATACAAGGATACTATGGCTACACCTTC. This rearrangement joins TRBV30 to TRBJ1-2; D is undetermined. The germline V and J ends were trimmed by 7 bases and 3 bases, with 12 bases remaining between them. The CDR3 is 12 residues long. Germline lookup yields CDR1 GTSNPN and CDR2 SVGIG (reference sequence).

This clonotype occurred many times. This chain joins TRBV20-1 and TRBJ1-6; no reliable D call. Germline-derived CDR1 and CDR2 are DFQATT and SNEGSKA (reference sequence). The CDR3 is 11 residues long. The germline V and J ends were trimmed by 6 bases and 5 bases, with 5 bases remaining between them. The DNA for the CDR3 is TGCAGTGCCGAAAATAATTCACCCCTCCACTTT. Protein sequence: CSAENNSPLHF.

The J gene is TRBJ1-3, the V gene TRBV28; D gene ambiguous. The V and J ends lost 7 bases and 0 bases respectively, with 10 bases between them. Germline V lookup: CDR1 MDHEN, CDR2 SYDVKM. The CDR3 totals 14 residues. The CDR3 reads CASIPVRSGNTIYF. As DNA, the CDR3 is TGTGCCAGCATCCCCGTACGCTCTGGAAACACCATATATTTT.

This chain uses TRBV14 with TRBJ1-1; D not certain. V lost 2 bases and J lost 1, with 17 bases in between. This CDR3 is 17 amino acids long. Germline V gene lookup returns CDR1 SGHDN and CDR2 FVKESK. The CDR3 reads CASSQLQRASGNTEAFF. CDR3 nucleotides: TGTGCCAGCAGCCAACTCCAGAGGGCCTCCGGGAACACTGAAGCTTTCTTT.

This clonotype has a count of ten or more. J is TRBJ2-3 and V is TRBV20-1; D may be TRBD1 (5 bases). CDR3 size: 16 residues. The germline gives CDR1 DFQATT, CDR2 SNEGSKA (reference sequence). V was shortened by 7 bases and J by 0 bases, with 20 bases between the two germline ends. CDR3 in DNA: TGCAGTGGTCAACGGCAGGTAGGGGCTAGCACAGATACGCAGTATTTT. This codes for CSGQRQVGASTDTQYF.

This clonotype was seen ten or more times. The chain couples TRBV15 to TRBJ2-7, with 7 positions matching TRBD2. CDR1 and CDR2 (germline): LNHNV, YYDKDF (reference sequence). CDR3 length: 14 amino acids. Trimming removed 1 base from V and 7 bases from J; junction bases left unmatched: 7. This chain's CDR3 is CATSRVTSVDEQYF. The DNA of the CDR3 is TGTGCCACCAGCAGAGTAACTAGCGTGGATGAGCAGTACTTC.

To note about this clonotype: The conserved final phenylalanine or tryptophan is absent from the CDR3, which likely points to a read error. The rearrangement uses TRBV20-1 and TRBJ1-1; D not resolved. This CDR3 is 14 amino acids long. The V gene's germline CDR1 is DFQATT and CDR2 SNEGSKA (reference sequence). The CDR3 bases are TGCAGTGCAAGAGGAGGTCTCGCGAACACTGAAGCTTTCGTT. It encodes CSARGGLANTEAFV.

This clonotype was observed many times. V gene TRBV7-2 combines with J gene TRBJ2-7, with D perhaps matching TRBD2 (5 bases). The CDR3 runs to 14 residues. Germline lookup yields CDR1 SGHTA and CDR2 FQGNSA. V lost 4 bases to trimming and J lost 2 bases, with 12 bases between them. This CDR3 is CASSSSLGTYEQYF. As DNA, the CDR3 is TGTGCCAGCAGCTCGAGCCTCGGGACCTACGAGCAGTACTTC.

The sample holds many counts of this clonotype. The V call is TRBV6-2 or TRBV6-3, the J call TRBJ2-5; 15 bases match TRBD2. CDR3 length: 16 residues. The ends lost 6 bases at V and 4 bases at J; junction bases unmatched: 6. CDR1 MNHEY and CDR2 SVGEGT come from the germline V gene. CDR3 nucleotides: TGTGCCAGCAGCCCCGGACTAGCGGGGGGGCGAGAGACCCAGTACTTC. Translating gives CASSPGLAGGRETQYF.

The genes are TRBV7-9 and TRBJ2-2, with TRBD2 identical over 10 bases. Unmatched junction bases numbered 3, after V lost 5 bases and J lost 3 bases. The CDR3 is 15 amino acids. Looked up from germline, CDR1 is SEHNR and CDR2 is FQNEAQ (reference sequence). The CDR3 is CASSHGTSDTGELFF. CDR3 sequence (DNA): TGTGCCAGCAGCCACGGGACTAGCGACACCGGGGAGCTGTTTTTT.

This clonotype has at least ten counts. The chain is built from TRBV6-1 and TRBJ1-4; D unclear. Looked up from germline, CDR1 is MNHNS and CDR2 is SASEGT. This CDR3 comprises 13 residues. Trimming left V 4 bases short and J 8 bases short, with 11 bases between. The CDR3 DNA reads TGTGCCAGCAGTGTTGAGTTGGGCGAAAAACTGTTTTTT. Encoded protein: CASSVELGEKLFF.

The table lists this clonotype with many counts. The V gene is TRBV10-3, the J gene TRBJ1-5, with 8 bases matching TRBD1. With 0 bases clipped from V and 0 bases from J, the junction kept 4 bases outside the gene matches. Germline V lookup: CDR1 ENHRY, CDR2 SYGVKD. The CDR3 is 17 amino acids. The CDR3 sequence is CAISESLGQASNQPQHF. In DNA, the CDR3 is TGTGCCATCAGTGAGTCGTTGGGACAGGCTAGCAATCAGCCCCAGCATTTT.

This clonotype came up many times. The gene calls are TRBV5-1 and TRBJ1-1; 8 nucleotides align to TRBD1. V dropped 5 bases and J dropped 4; count of bases not matched to a gene: 10. The CDR3 contains 15 residues. Germline CDR1 is SGHRS and CDR2 is YFSETQ. The CDR3, as DNA: TGCGCCAGCAGGGATTACAGGGGGGGATCCACTGAAGCTTTCTTT. It is translated as CASRDYRGGSTEAFF.

In this sample, this clonotype turned up many times. This chain links TRBV5-1 with TRBJ2-2, with 7 bases that match TRBD1. CDR1 SGHRS and CDR2 YFSETQ come from the germline V gene. V lost 4 bases to trimming and J lost 4 bases; unmatched junction nucleotides: 4. The CDR3 runs 14 residues. The CDR3 is CASSLTGVTGELFF. CDR3 coding DNA: TGCGCCAGCAGCCTAACAGGGGTCACCGGGGAGCTGTTTTTT.

This clonotype was recorded at least ten times. The chain has TRBV19 and TRBJ1-5; no reliable D call. Germline CDR1 and CDR2: LNHDA and SQIVND (reference sequence). V was cut by 3 bases and J by 2 bases, with 14 bases left in between. The CDR3 sequence is 16 residues long. The DNA of the CDR3 is TGTGCCAGTAGTATGGGTCGGGGAATCGGCAATCAGCCCCAGCATTTT. Translating gives CASSMGRGIGNQPQHF.

This clonotype was observed at least ten times. CDR3 bases: TGTGCCAGCAGCTTGAGACTAGCAGAGTACCAAGAGACCCAGTACTTC. Translating gives CASSLRLAEYQETQYF. The chain recombines TRBV7-9 with TRBJ2-5, with 7 bases fitting TRBD2. Per germline, CDR1 SEHNR and CDR2 FQNEAQ (reference sequence). The CDR3 has 16 residues. With 3 bases clipped from V and 0 bases from J, the junction kept 7 bases outside the gene matches.

This clonotype was found many times. The V gene is TRBV18, the J gene TRBJ1-1, with 9 nucleotides matching TRBD1. V was clipped by 4 bases and J by 0 bases; unmatched bases: 6. Per germline, CDR1 KGHSH and CDR2 LQKENI. The CDR3 totals 16 residues. In DNA form, the CDR3 reads TGTGCCAGCTCACGTACAGGGGGCGGAATGAACACTGAAGCTTTCTTT. Its protein is CASSRTGGGMNTEAFF.

This clonotype was observed a handful of times. The V call is TRBV12-3 or TRBV12-4, the J call TRBJ2-5; D gene ambiguous. This CDR3 is 14 amino acids long. The V end was cut by 5 bases, the J end by 0 bases, with 10 bases between. The CDR3 spells CASSKTPYQETQYF. In DNA, the CDR3 is TGTGCCAGCAGTAAGACACCGTACCAAGAGACCCAGTACTTC.

This clonotype was counted at least ten times. This sequence joins TRBV20-1 and TRBJ2-5; a weak D match, TRBD2 (6 bases). V lost 3 bases and J 5 bases, leaving 16 bases between the germline ends. The germline V gene encodes CDR1 DFQATT and CDR2 SNEGSKA (reference sequence). The CDR3 covers 14 residues. CDR3 amino acids: CSARSLEGRETQYF. Here the CDR3 DNA reads TGCAGTGCTAGGAGTTTGGAGGGCCGCGAGACCCAGTACTTC.

This clonotype was seen many times. This sequence joins TRBV30 and TRBJ1-2; 9 nucleotides align to TRBD1. Germline CDR1 reads GTSNPN; CDR2 reads SVGIG (reference sequence). The CDR3 consists of 13 residues. Trimming cost V 0 bases and J 12 bases; bases outside gene matches: 8. The CDR3 DNA is TGTGCCTGGAGTGTATCGGACAGGGGAGTCCACACCTTC. Its translation is CAWSVSDRGVHTF.

This clonotype was seen at least ten times. The V call is TRBV10-3, the J call TRBJ1-1, with a possible D match to TRBD1 (5 bases). The CDR3 contains 13 residues. Germline loops: CDR1 ENHRY, CDR2 SYGVKD. Trimming took off 7 bases at V and 0 bases at J, with 9 bases between the two ends. CDR3 bases: TGTGCCATCATGGGGACGGTGAACACTGAAGCTTTCTTT. Translation gives CAIMGTVNTEAFF.